These 18 T cell receptor beta chains share one sample of origin, sequenced in a study of graft-versus-host responses after intestinal transplantation. Here immunoSEQ multiplex PCR was the method, and the copy in TCRdb shows in-frame clones only, minus some. The table lists under 45,000 clones, roughly nine tenths of them singletons. This material consisted of PBMCs, taken just under 270 days after transplant. All receptors come from a human patient who received an intestinal transplant, so some T cells may come from the graft donor.

The rearrangement joins TRBV9 to TRBJ2-5, with TRBD2 matching 9 bases. Germline values: CDR1 SGDLS, CDR2 YYNGEE. This CDR3 spans 14 amino acids. V lost 3 bases and J lost 5; bases outside the gene matches: 5. The CDR3 DNA is TGTGCCAGCAGCGAAAGCGGGGGGAGCGAGACCCAGTACTTC. Translation: CASSESGGSETQYF.

The sample holds a few counts of this clone. The J gene is TRBJ2-5, the V gene TRBV7-7, with D possibly TRBD1 on 5 matching bases. From germline, CDR1 is SSHAT and CDR2 FNYEAQ (reference sequence). V lost 1 base, J lost 5 bases, and 17 bases lay in between. This CDR3 region has 16 residues. CDR3 residues: CASSLVGASGVETQYF. DNA of the CDR3: TGTGCCAGCAGCTTAGTAGGGGCCAGTGGCGTGGAGACCCAGTACTTC. The entire variable domain, with the rest obtained from reference TRBV7-7 and TRBJ2-5, is as follows: GAGVSQSPRYKVTKRGQDVTLRCDPISSHATLYWYQQALGQGPEFLTYFNYEAQPDKSGLPSDRFSAERPEGSISTLTIQRTEQRDSAMYRCASSLVGASGVETQYFGPGTRLLVL.

The rearrangement uses TRBV16 and TRBJ1-5; a possible D gene is TRBD1 (5 bases). The CDR3 extends over 21 amino acids. Looked up from germline, CDR1 is KGHSY and CDR2 is FQNENV. Trimming removed 2 bases at V and 4 bases at J, with 30 bases between. The CDR3 loop is CASSQQGWAVRVNTKNQPQHF. The CDR3 DNA sequence: TGTGCCAGCAGCCAACAGGGCTGGGCTGTCAGGGTTAATACTAAGAATCAGCCCCAGCATTTT.

The chain employs TRBV7-6 and TRBJ1-5; weak D call: TRBD1 (5 bases). Trimming took off 1 base at V and 7 bases at J, with 8 bases between the two ends. This CDR3 contains 13 residues. CDR1 and CDR2 from the germline V gene are SGHVS and FNYEAQ. The CDR3 DNA sequence: TGTGCCAGCAGCTTAGACGACAGCCAGCCCCAGCATTTT. Residues: CASSLDDSQPQHF.

The J gene is TRBJ1-1, the V gene TRBV4-1; D gene uncertain. This CDR3 comprises 16 residues. Trimming cost V 1 base and J 1 base, with 13 bases left between them. In germline, CDR1 is MGHRA, CDR2 YSYEKL. Here the CDR3 DNA reads TGCGCCAGCAGCCAAGTCCCTCCCGGGGAGAACACTGAAGCTTTCTTT. This encodes CASSQVPPGENTEAFF.

CDR3 nucleotides: TGTGCCAGCAGCGTAGGCCCCACGCGGGGAGAAGAGACCCAGTACTTC. It is translated as CASSVGPTRGEETQYF. The chain has TRBV9 and TRBJ2-5, with D tentatively TRBD2 (6 bases). The germline V gene has CDR1 SGDLS and CDR2 YYNGEE. The CDR3 covers 16 residues. Trimming removed 0 bases from V and 3 bases from J, with 15 bases in between.

The chain combines TRBV6-6 with TRBJ2-5; 8 nucleotides line up with TRBD1. CDR3 size: 13 residues. Germline-derived CDR1 and CDR2 are MNHNY and SVGAGI (reference sequence). Trimming at V came to 8 bases and at J to 5 bases, leaving 7 bases not matched to a gene. The CDR3 nucleotides read TGTGCCAGCGGATCAGGGGGCGAGGAGACCCAGTACTTC. Its translation is CASGSGGEETQYF.

This chain connects TRBV6-1 to TRBJ1-5; D remains unclear. The V and J ends lost 5 bases and 9 bases respectively, with 11 bases between them. Germline CDR1 reads MNHNS; CDR2 reads SASEGT. This CDR3 contains 12 residues. In DNA form, the CDR3 reads TGTGCCAGCAGTCCGGGTGGTGGGCCCCAGCATTTT. Translation: CASSPGGGPQHF.

This chain connects TRBV21-1 to TRBJ2-6; the table assigns TRBD2, which was not confirmed against the DNA. TRBV21-1 is deemed a pseudogene. The CDR3 is 18 residues long. The CDR3 nucleotides read TGTGCCAGCAGTCTCGTACGAACACGGGAGCCTGGGGCCAACGTCCTGACTTTC. This translates into CASSLVRTREPGANVLTF.

This clone was observed a single time. CDR3 loop: CASSYSSGQRFYGYTF. The CDR3 bases are TGTGCCAGCAGTTACTCGTCCGGACAGCGCTTCTATGGCTACACCTTC. The chain employs TRBV6-5 and TRBJ1-2, with D perhaps matching TRBD1 (6 bases). Trimming took off 0 bases at V and 4 bases at J, with 15 bases between the two ends. The CDR3 contains 16 residues. CDR1 and CDR2 (germline): MNHEY, SVGAGI.

V gene TRBV6-4 combines with J gene TRBJ2-1; D gene uncertain. V was clipped by 4 bases and J by 5 bases, with 9 bases between them. The CDR3 length is 13 residues. Germline V gives CDR1 MRHNA, CDR2 SNTAGT. CDR3 amino acids: CASSAGSNNEQFF. CDR3 DNA: TGTGCCAGCAGTGCCGGCTCAAACAATGAGCAGTTCTTC.

This rearrangement joins TRBV5-6 to TRBJ1-1; D uncertain. V was clipped by 1 base and J by 2 bases, with 9 bases between them. The length of the CDR3 is 14 residues. Germline V gene lookup returns CDR1 SGHDT and CDR2 YYEEEE. In DNA form, the CDR3 reads TGTGCCAGCAGCTTGTTACAGATAAACACTGAAGCTTTCTTT. It is translated as CASSLLQINTEAFF.

This clone was counted a single time. The J gene is TRBJ2-7, the V gene TRBV27; 7 positions match TRBD2. This CDR3 spans 15 amino acids. The V gene end was trimmed by 1 base and the J gene end by 2 bases; junction bases not matched to a gene: 5. CDR1 is MNHEY and CDR2 is SMNVEV in the germline V gene (reference sequence). The chain's CDR3 is CASSLLGRGAYEQYF. CDR3 nucleotides: TGTGCCAGCAGTTTATTGGGGAGGGGAGCCTACGAGCAGTACTTC.

V gene TRBV9 combines with J gene TRBJ2-5, with D hard to call. V was pared by 0 bases and J by 4 bases, with 13 bases between. The CDR3 sequence is 15 residues long. The germline gives CDR1 SGDLS, CDR2 YYNGEE. DNA of the CDR3: TGTGCCAGCAGCGTAGCTGGGCAGTTGGGAGAGACCCAGTACTTC. Protein sequence: CASSVAGQLGETQYF.

The chain recombines TRBV5-1 with TRBJ2-3; TRBD2 might be the D (7 bases). The CDR3 totals 16 residues. Trimming pared 2 bases from V and 3 bases from J, leaving 16 bases between. Germline V gives CDR1 SGHRS, CDR2 YFSETQ. This chain's CDR3 is CASSLVGGPLTDTQYF. Written as DNA, the CDR3 is TGCGCCAGCAGCTTAGTCGGGGGGCCTTTGACAGATACGCAGTATTTT.

This rearrangement joins TRBV6-1 to TRBJ1-3; no reliable D call. CDR1 is MNHNS, CDR2 SASEGT, per germline. This CDR3 is built from 15 residues. Trimming left V 4 bases short and J 4 bases short, with 14 bases between. CDR3 sequence: CASSGMEGMGNTIYF. CDR3 DNA: TGTGCCAGCAGTGGGATGGAGGGAATGGGAAACACCATATATTTT.

This chain links TRBV19 with TRBJ1-5; D unclear. Between the trimmed V and J ends, which lost 3 bases and 0 bases, there was a span of 6 bases. Germline CDR1 is LNHDA and CDR2 is SQIVND (reference sequence). The CDR3 runs to 14 residues. The CDR3 spells CASSIRHSNQPQHF. CDR3 nucleotides: TGTGCCAGTAGTATCCGGCATAGCAATCAGCCCCAGCATTTT.

The chain is built from TRBV7-8 and TRBJ2-3; D tentatively fits TRBD1 or TRBD2 (5 bases each). The V and J ends lost 6 bases and 2 bases respectively, with 21 bases between them. The germline CDR1 and CDR2 sequences are SGHVS and FQNEAQ. This CDR3 has 17 residues. The CDR3 nucleotides are TGTGCCAGCAGGGAGGAGGTGGCTAGCAGGGACACAGATACGCAGTATTTT. Protein: CASREEVASRDTDTQYF. Based on the CDR3 plus reference TRBV7-8 and TRBJ2-3, the full variable domain is GAGVSQSPRYKVAKRGQDVALRCDPISGHVSLFWYQQALGQGPEFLTYFQNEAQLDKSGLPSDRFFAERPEGSVSTLKIQRTQQEDSAVYLCASREEVASRDTDTQYFGPGTRLTVL.